Each of the 10 T cell receptor beta chains below was sequenced from the same sample in a study of T cell repertoires in cytomegalovirus infection. MiXCR, applied by TCRdb to the reads, yields one record per CDR3 protein. This table has some 900,000 distinct CDR3 sequences, 32% appearing once. These TCRs' antigens remain unknown. The sequencing used cultured CD8+ T cells from PBMCs, collected from culture after CMV antigen stimulation. The receptors come from a human donor in good health (CMV status not recorded). Some clones in this sample may be carry-over from other donors' samples.

The chain uses TRBV7-3 and TRBJ1-4; 7 bases align to TRBD1. The CDR3 sequence is 16 residues long. Trimming took 4 bases from V and 4 from J; bases not matched to a gene: 9. Germline loops: CDR1 SGHTA, CDR2 FQGTGA. The CDR3: CASSSRGGQDNEKLFF. The DNA for the CDR3 is TGTGCCAGCAGCTCGAGGGGCGGACAGGATAATGAAAAACTGTTTTTT. The full variable domain, completed using reference TRBV7-3 and TRBJ1-4, is GAGVSQTPSNKVTEKGKYVELRCDPISGHTALYWYRQSLGQGPEFLIYFQGTGAADDSGLPNDRFFAVRPEGSVSTLKIQRTERGDSAVYLCASSSRGGQDNEKLFFGSGTQLSVL.

The rearrangement uses TRBV27 and TRBJ2-5; 10 bases map to TRBD1. With 6 bases clipped from V and 6 bases from J, the junction kept 10 bases outside the gene matches. The V gene's germline CDR1 is MNHEY and CDR2 SMNVEV (reference sequence). The CDR3 spans 15 residues. CDR3 region: CASSPGTGVGKTQYF. Here the CDR3 DNA reads TGTGCCAGCAGCCCCGGGACAGGGGTGGGTAAGACCCAGTACTTC.

This chain links TRBV7-9 with TRBJ2-7; 9 positions agree with TRBD2. Trimming cost V 3 bases and J 2 bases; bases outside gene matches: 8. Germline V gives CDR1 SEHNR, CDR2 FQNEAQ (reference sequence). The CDR3 extends over 16 amino acids. CDR3: CASSLLEGTSPYEQYF. DNA of the CDR3: TGTGCCAGCAGCTTGCTGGAAGGGACTAGCCCCTACGAGCAGTACTTC.

This clonotype was picked up a small number of times. The V call is TRBV2, the J call TRBJ1-1; D is possibly TRBD1 (6 bases). V lost 5 bases to trimming and J lost 4 bases, with 23 bases between them. CDR1 is SNHLY and CDR2 is FYNNEI in the germline V gene. This CDR3 contains 17 residues. DNA of the CDR3: TGTGCCAGCAGTTCAGGTCCGCTTCAGGGGCCCGGCACTGAAGCTTTCTTT. Protein product: CASSSGPLQGPGTEAFF.

This clonotype was recorded once. The rearrangement links TRBV9 to TRBJ1-1; D is uncertain. The germline V gene encodes CDR1 SGDLS and CDR2 YYNGEE. CDR3 length: 14 residues. The V end was cut by 0 bases, the J end by 0 bases, with 6 bases between. For the CDR3, the DNA is TGTGCCAGCAGCGTAGCCGACATGAACACTGAAGCTTTCTTT. Encoded protein: CASSVADMNTEAFF.

The J gene is TRBJ2-4, the V gene TRBV29-1, with 10 bases identical to TRBD1. This CDR3 comprises 18 residues. The V gene end was trimmed by 5 bases and the J gene end by 2 bases; junction bases not matched to a gene: 15. CDR1 and CDR2 (germline): SQVTM, ANQGSEA. CDR3 amino acids: CSVRPGTGVYGSKNIQYF. DNA for the CDR3: TGCAGCGTTCGACCCGGGACAGGGGTGTACGGATCCAAAAACATTCAGTACTTC.

The genes are TRBV19 and TRBJ2-1, with 8 bases aligning to TRBD2. Germline CDR1 and CDR2: LNHDA and SQIVND (reference sequence). J lost 0 bases, V lost 3 bases, and 10 bases had no gene match. The CDR3 sequence is 18 residues long. CDR3 region: CASSIYSGESLSYNEQFF. CDR3 nucleotide sequence: TGTGCCAGTAGTATTTATAGCGGGGAAAGCCTCTCCTACAATGAGCAGTTCTTC.

The chain links TRBV7-8 to TRBJ1-2; 9 bases line up with TRBD1. CDR1 SGHVS and CDR2 FQNEAQ come from the germline V gene. With V trimmed by 5 bases and J by 0 bases, 7 bases remained unmatched. This CDR3 has 16 amino acids. The DNA of the CDR3 is TGTGCCAGCAGCACTGCCGGGACAGGGACTAACTATGGCTACACCTTC. This encodes CASSTAGTGTNYGYTF.

This clonotype has more than one count but fewer than ten. This chain links TRBV7-9 with TRBJ1-2; D not resolved. This CDR3 spans 15 amino acids. The V gene lost 5 bases and the J gene lost 3 bases, with 16 bases spanning the gap. In germline, CDR1 is SEHNR, CDR2 FQNEAQ (reference sequence). The CDR3 DNA reads TGTGCCAGCAGCCGCCGGGCCCCGTGGGACTATGGCTACACCTTC. Amino acids: CASSRRAPWDYGYTF.

This chain links TRBV14 with TRBJ2-1; weak D call: TRBD2 (5 bases). The CDR3 loop spans 15 amino acids. Trimming cost V 3 bases and J 7 bases, with 16 bases left between them. CDR1 is SGHDN, CDR2 FVKESK, per germline. The CDR3, as DNA: TGTGCCAGCAGCCATCCCCCCTCGGGATTTAATGAGCAGTTCTTC. Translated, it gives CASSHPPSGFNEQFF.